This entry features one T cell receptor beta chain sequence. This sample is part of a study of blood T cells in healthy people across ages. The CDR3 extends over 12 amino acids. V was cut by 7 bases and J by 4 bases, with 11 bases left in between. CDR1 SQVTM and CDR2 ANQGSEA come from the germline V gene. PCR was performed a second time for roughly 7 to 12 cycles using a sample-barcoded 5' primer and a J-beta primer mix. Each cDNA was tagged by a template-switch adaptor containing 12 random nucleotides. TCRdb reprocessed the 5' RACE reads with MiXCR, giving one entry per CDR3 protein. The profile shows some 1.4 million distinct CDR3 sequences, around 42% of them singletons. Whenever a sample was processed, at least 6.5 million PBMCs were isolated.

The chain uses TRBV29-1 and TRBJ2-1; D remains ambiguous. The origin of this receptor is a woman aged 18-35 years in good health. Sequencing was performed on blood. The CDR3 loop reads CSGKTVYNEQFF. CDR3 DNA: TGCAGCGGGAAAACAGTTTACAATGAGCAGTTCTTC.